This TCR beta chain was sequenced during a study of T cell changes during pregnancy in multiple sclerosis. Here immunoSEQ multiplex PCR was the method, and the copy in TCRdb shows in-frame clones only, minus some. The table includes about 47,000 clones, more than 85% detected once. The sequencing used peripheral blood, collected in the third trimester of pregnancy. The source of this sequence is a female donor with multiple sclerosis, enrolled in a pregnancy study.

Here the CDR3 reads CASSLDSWGDGTEAFF. CDR3 coding DNA: TGTGCCAGCAGCTTAGATTCCTGGGGGGATGGGACTGAAGCTTTCTTT. This rearrangement joins TRBV11-2 to TRBJ1-1, with D tentatively TRBD1 (5 bases). The germline V gene encodes CDR1 SGHAT and CDR2 FQNNGV. The length of the CDR3 is 16 residues. V lost 0 bases and J lost 5, with 16 bases in between.